What follows are 12 T cell receptor beta chains derived from one specimen sequenced in a study of blood T cell repertoires in COVID-19 (dated by TCRdb to the early 2020s). The method was the immunoSEQ multiplex PCR assay. Held by TCRdb, this immuneACCESS table contains in-frame sequences only and omits some clones. Under half of the omission traces to an unresolved V gene where checked; the cause of the rest is unknown. The sample records approximately 81,000 clones, 70% to 90% of which are singletons. The ten largest account for 9% to 15% of the sample. Specimen: peripheral blood. The receptors were sampled from a man between 70 and 80 years old with active or convalescent COVID-19.

V is TRBV20-1 and J is TRBJ1-2; D ambiguous. This CDR3 spans 14 amino acids. Germline V lookup: CDR1 DFQATT, CDR2 SNEGSKA (reference sequence). With 3 bases removed from V and 3 bases from J, the gap between germline ends came to 14 bases. The CDR3 protein is CSASNPVRDYGYTF. CDR3 nucleotides: TGCAGTGCTAGTAACCCTGTCCGGGACTATGGCTACACCTTC.

This sequence joins TRBV7-2 and TRBJ2-7, with 9 bases fitting TRBD1. CDR3 length equals 14 residues. The germline V gene encodes CDR1 SGHTA and CDR2 FQGNSA. V trimming: 5 bases; J trimming: 4 bases; junction bases outside the gene matches: 6. CDR3 in amino acids: CASSPGTGTYEQYF. CDR3 nucleotide sequence: TGTGCCAGCAGCCCGGGGACAGGGACTTACGAGCAGTACTTC.

The V gene is TRBV6-5, the J gene TRBJ1-2, with 8 bases that match TRBD1. CDR1 and CDR2 from the germline V gene are MNHEY and SVGAGI. The CDR3 contains 15 residues. With V trimmed by 3 bases and J by 7 bases, 10 bases remained unmatched. In DNA form, the CDR3 reads TGTGCCAGCAGTTATAGACAGGGGACTATGACTGGCTACACCTTC. This gives the protein CASSYRQGTMTGYTF.

The rearrangement uses TRBV18 and TRBJ2-1; 12 bases are shared with TRBD2. Per the germline V gene, CDR1 is KGHSH and CDR2 is LQKENI. The CDR3 extends over 15 amino acids. The V segment lost 2 bases and the J segment 9 bases; nucleotides outside the gene matches: 5. CDR3 DNA sequence: TGTGCCAGCTCACCAACTAGCGGGGGGATCGGTGAGCAGTTCTTC. Amino acids: CASSPTSGGIGEQFF.

The chain links TRBV7-6 to TRBJ2-7; 10 nucleotides match TRBD1. The V gene's germline CDR1 is SGHVS and CDR2 FNYEAQ. Trimming took 7 bases from V and 4 from J; bases not matched to a gene: 7. The length of the CDR3 is 14 residues. The DNA for the CDR3 is TGTGCCAGCACATACGGGACAGGGGATTACGAGCAGTACTTC. This sequence encodes CASTYGTGDYEQYF. Combining the CDR3 with reference TRBV7-6 and TRBJ2-7 gives the whole variable domain GAGVSQSPRYKVTKRGQDVALRCDPISGHVSLYWYRQALGQGPEFLTYFNYEAQQDKSGLPNDRFSAERPEGSISTLTIQRTEQRDSAMYRCASTYGTGDYEQYFGPGTRLTVT.

The chain is built from TRBV7-3 and TRBJ2-6, with D perhaps matching TRBD1 (6 bases). With 8 bases removed from V and 2 bases from J, the gap between germline ends came to 10 bases. Germline V gene lookup returns CDR1 SGHTA and CDR2 FQGTGA. The CDR3 extends over 14 amino acids. CDR3 loop: CASGNRAGANVLTF. DNA for the CDR3: TGTGCCAGCGGAAACAGGGCTGGGGCCAACGTCCTGACTTTC.

The J gene is TRBJ1-5, the V gene TRBV6-2 or TRBV6-3, with TRBD1 identical over 8 bases. In germline, CDR1 is MNHEY, CDR2 SVGEGT. J lost 6 bases, V lost 2 bases, and 6 bases had no gene match. This CDR3 contains 15 residues. The CDR3 coding sequence is TGTGCCAGCAGTTACGGCAGGGGGCAAGCTCAGCCCCAGCATTTT. Its protein is CASSYGRGQAQPQHF.

The count of this clone is one. The chain recombines TRBV3-1 (or the pseudogene TRBV3-2) with TRBJ1-4, with D perhaps TRBD1 (5 bases). CDR3 length equals 16 residues. The V gene's germline CDR1 is LGHDT and CDR2 YNNKEL (reference sequence). Trimming pared 3 bases from V and 8 bases from J, leaving 19 bases between. The CDR3 spells CASSHPQQDGGEKLFF. CDR3 nucleotide sequence: TGTGCCAGCAGCCACCCTCAACAGGATGGAGGGGAAAAACTGTTTTTT.

This clone was seen a few times. This chain connects TRBV2 to TRBJ2-2; D is undetermined. This CDR3 spans 14 amino acids. CDR1 and CDR2 (germline): SNHLY, FYNNEI. The germline V and J ends were trimmed by 4 bases and 5 bases, with 11 bases remaining between them. The CDR3 region is CASSASVVTGELFF. The CDR3 DNA sequence: TGTGCCAGCAGTGCATCGGTTGTTACCGGGGAGCTGTTTTTT.

This clone was observed once. The chain carries TRBV5-1 and TRBJ1-2; 7 bases are a match to TRBD1. CDR1 and CDR2 from the germline V gene are SGHRS and YFSETQ. This CDR3 has 15 residues. The V segment lost 2 bases and the J segment 8 bases; nucleotides outside the gene matches: 12. CDR3 nucleotides: TGCGCCAGCAGCTTAACACCGACAGGGCCTGGAGGCTACACCTTC. It yields the protein CASSLTPTGPGGYTF.

The chain combines TRBV7-3 with TRBJ2-7, with 7 bases aligning to TRBD1. Germline V CDR1 and CDR2: SGHTA, FQGTGA. The CDR3 spans 14 residues. With V trimmed by 5 bases and J by 1 base, 5 bases remained unmatched. The CDR3 protein is CASSPDRVSYEQYF. In nucleotides, the CDR3 is TGTGCCAGCAGCCCCGACAGGGTGTCCTACGAGCAGTACTTC.

The V gene is TRBV7-9, the J gene TRBJ1-1; TRBD1 matches 7 bases. J was trimmed by 8 bases and V by 6 bases; bases with no gene match: 18. There are 16 residues in the CDR3. In germline, CDR1 is SEHNR, CDR2 FQNEAQ (reference sequence). CDR3: CASSSTSAGTESEAFF. The CDR3 DNA is TGTGCCAGCAGTTCGACTAGTGCCGGGACAGAATCAGAAGCTTTCTTT.